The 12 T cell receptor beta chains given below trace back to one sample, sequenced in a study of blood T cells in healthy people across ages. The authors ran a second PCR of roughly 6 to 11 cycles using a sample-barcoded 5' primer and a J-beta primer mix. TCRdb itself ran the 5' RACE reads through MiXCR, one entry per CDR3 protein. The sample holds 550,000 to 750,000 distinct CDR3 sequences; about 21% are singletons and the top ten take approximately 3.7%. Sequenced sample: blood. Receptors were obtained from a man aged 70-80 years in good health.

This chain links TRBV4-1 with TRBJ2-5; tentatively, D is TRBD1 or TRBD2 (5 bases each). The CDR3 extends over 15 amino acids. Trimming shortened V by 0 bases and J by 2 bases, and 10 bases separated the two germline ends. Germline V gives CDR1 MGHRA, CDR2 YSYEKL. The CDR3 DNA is TGCGCCAGCAGCCAAGAGTGGGGGTCTCAAGAGACCCAGTACTTC. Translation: CASSQEWGSQETQYF.

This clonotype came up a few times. The CDR3 region has the DNA TGTGCCAGCAGTTCCCGGACAGGGGGTAACACCGGGGAGCTGTTTTTT. It is translated as CASSSRTGGNTGELFF. This chain joins TRBV12-3 or TRBV12-4 and TRBJ2-2; 10 nucleotides line up with TRBD1. The ends lost 4 bases at V and 2 bases at J; junction bases unmatched: 4. The CDR3 runs 16 residues.

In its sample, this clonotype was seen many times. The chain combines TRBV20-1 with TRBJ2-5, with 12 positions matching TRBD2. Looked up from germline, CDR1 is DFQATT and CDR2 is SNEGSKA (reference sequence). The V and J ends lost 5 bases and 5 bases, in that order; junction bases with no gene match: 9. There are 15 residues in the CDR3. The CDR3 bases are TGCAGTGCTGAGACTAGCGGGAGTGGGTCGGAGACCCAGTACTTC. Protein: CSAETSGSGSETQYF.

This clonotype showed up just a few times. CDR3: CASSQVSSVVMNEQFF. CDR3 bases: TGCGCCAGCAGCCAAGTTTCATCAGTGGTCATGAATGAGCAGTTCTTC. The J gene is TRBJ2-5, the V gene TRBV4-1, with no clear D. The J call may be mistaken, given a closer DNA end match to TRBJ2-1. The CDR3 contains 16 residues. Germline V gene data show CDR1 as MGHRA and CDR2 as YSYEKL.

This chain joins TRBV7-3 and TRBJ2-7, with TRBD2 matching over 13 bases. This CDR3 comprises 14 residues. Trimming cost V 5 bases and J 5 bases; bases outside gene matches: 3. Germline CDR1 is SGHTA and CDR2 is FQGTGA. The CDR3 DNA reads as TGTGCCAGCAGCCCCGGGACTAGCGGGGACGAGCAGTACTTC. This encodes CASSPGTSGDEQYF.

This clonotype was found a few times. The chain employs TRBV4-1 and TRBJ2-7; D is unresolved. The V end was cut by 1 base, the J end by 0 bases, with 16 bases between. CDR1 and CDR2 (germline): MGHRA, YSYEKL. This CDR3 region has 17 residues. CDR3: CASSQAYLQDPSYEQYF. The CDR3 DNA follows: TGCGCCAGCAGCCAAGCGTACCTCCAGGACCCCTCCTACGAGCAGTACTTC.

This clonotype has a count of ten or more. The CDR3 DNA reads TGTGCCAGCAGCCAAGGGCTAGAAGAGACCCAGTACTTC. It codes for CASSQGLEETQYF. The rearrangement links TRBV3-1 to TRBJ2-5; D is ambiguous. CDR1 LGHDT and CDR2 YNNKEL come from the germline V gene (reference sequence). CDR3 length equals 13 residues. The ends were cut back, 1 base at V and 3 bases at J, with 6 bases in the middle.

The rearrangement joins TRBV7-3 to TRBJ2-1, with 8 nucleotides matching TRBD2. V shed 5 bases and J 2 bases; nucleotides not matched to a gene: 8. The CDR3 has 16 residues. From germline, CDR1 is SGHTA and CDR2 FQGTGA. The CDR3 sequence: CASSRIPAGAYNEQFF. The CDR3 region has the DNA TGTGCCAGCAGCCGTATCCCAGCGGGGGCCTACAATGAGCAGTTCTTC.

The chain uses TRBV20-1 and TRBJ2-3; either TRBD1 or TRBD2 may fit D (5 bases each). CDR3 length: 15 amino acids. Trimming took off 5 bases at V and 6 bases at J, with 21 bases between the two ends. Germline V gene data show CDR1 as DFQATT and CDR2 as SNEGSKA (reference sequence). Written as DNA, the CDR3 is TGCAGTGCTCCGGGACCAGCTGAGCGAGGGGATACGCAGTATTTT. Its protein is CSAPGPAERGDTQYF.

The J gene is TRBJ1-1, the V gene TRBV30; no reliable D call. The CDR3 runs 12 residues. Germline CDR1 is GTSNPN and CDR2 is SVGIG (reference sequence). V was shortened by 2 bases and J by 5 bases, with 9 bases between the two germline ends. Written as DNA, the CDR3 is TGTGCCTGGAGTCCACGGGAGACTGAAGCTTTCTTT. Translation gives CAWSPRETEAFF.

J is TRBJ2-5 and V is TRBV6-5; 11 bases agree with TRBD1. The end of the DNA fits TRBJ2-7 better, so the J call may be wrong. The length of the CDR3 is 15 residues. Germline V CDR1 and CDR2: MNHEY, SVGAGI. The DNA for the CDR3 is TGTGCCAGCAGATCCGGACAGGGGGCCTTTAGCGAGCAGTACTTC. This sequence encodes CASRSGQGAFSEQYF.

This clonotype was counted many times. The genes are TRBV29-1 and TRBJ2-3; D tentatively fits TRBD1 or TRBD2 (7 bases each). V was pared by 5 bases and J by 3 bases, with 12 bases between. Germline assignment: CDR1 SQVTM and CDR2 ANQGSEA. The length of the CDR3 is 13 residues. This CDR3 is CSVRQGGTDTQYF. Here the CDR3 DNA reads TGCAGCGTTCGGCAGGGGGGGACAGATACGCAGTATTTT.